This entry lists 14 T cell receptor beta chains sequenced from one sample in a study of blood T cells in healthy people across ages. Combining a sample-barcoded 5' primer with a J-beta primer mix, a second PCR ran for roughly 6 to 12 cycles. One entry per CDR3 protein results from TCRdb running MiXCR on the 5' RACE reads. The repertoire holds about 650,000 distinct CDR3 sequences, with 32% as singletons. Sequencing was done on a sample of blood. The receptors come from a woman at least 80 years old in good health.

About this clonotype itself: Compared with germline, one end of the junction differs, possibly owing to a read error. This chain joins TRBV3-1 and TRBJ1-5; 9 positions agree with TRBD1. Looked up from germline, CDR1 is LGHDT and CDR2 is YNNKEL (reference sequence). The CDR3 totals 19 residues. This CDR3 is CGSSKGQGSSTYSNQPQHF. Here the CDR3 DNA reads TGTGGCAGCAGCAAAGGACAGGGGTCCTCCACTTATAGCAATCAGCCCCAGCATTTT.

This clonotype was observed many times. The rearrangement joins TRBV30 to TRBJ2-5; 11 bases agree with TRBD2. The CDR3 is made up of 14 amino acids. Per the germline V gene, CDR1 is GTSNPN and CDR2 is SVGIG (reference sequence). Germline trimming cut 3 bases from V and 5 bases from J; bases unmatched to any gene: 5. The CDR3 spells CAWRLAGGGETQYF. Written as DNA, the CDR3 is TGTGCCTGGAGGCTAGCGGGGGGTGGTGAGACCCAGTACTTC.

The chain employs TRBV30 and TRBJ1-5; maybe TRBD1 (5 bases). The CDR3 has 14 amino acids. Germline V gene data show CDR1 as GTSNPN and CDR2 as SVGIG (reference sequence). V shed 0 bases and J shed 6 bases, with 12 bases lying between them. The CDR3 coding sequence is TGTGCCTGGAGTGTAGGCAGGGATTGTCAGCCCCAGCATTTT. Protein product: CAWSVGRDCQPQHF.

Many counts were recorded for this clonotype. This CDR3 reads CASSRSGKGGYTF. The CDR3 nucleotides are TGTGCCAGCAGCCGCTCAGGGAAGGGGGGCTACACCTTC. V is TRBV27 and J is TRBJ1-2; tentative D call: TRBD1 (5 bases). This CDR3 is built from 13 residues. The germline V and J ends were trimmed by 6 bases and 8 bases, with 16 bases remaining between them. Germline V CDR1 and CDR2: MNHEY, SMNVEV (reference sequence).

The DNA of the CDR3 is TGCAGTGCTAGAGGGATCGACCTCGGGGACTATGGCTACACCTTC. Its protein is CSARGIDLGDYGYTF. The V call is TRBV20-1, the J call TRBJ1-2, with unresolved D. CDR3 length equals 15 residues. Germline V gene sequence: CDR1 DFQATT, CDR2 SNEGSKA (reference sequence). Between the trimmed V and J ends, which lost 1 base and 3 bases, there was a span of 15 bases.

Regarding this clonotype: A much larger clone differs from this one at a single base, so this may be a read error. V gene TRBV27 combines with J gene TRBJ2-7; a weak D match, TRBD1 (5 bases). V was shortened by 3 bases and J by 7 bases, with 13 bases between the two germline ends. The CDR3 has 13 amino acids. CDR1 and CDR2 from the germline V gene are MNHEY and SMNVEV (reference sequence). The DNA of the CDR3 is TGTGCCAGCAGTTTCTACAGGAACAATGAGCAGTACTTC. It encodes CASSFYRNNEQYF.

CDR3 coding DNA: TGTGCCAGCAGCGTGGACGGAAACTATGGCTACACCTTC. It is translated as CASSVDGNYGYTF. The V gene is TRBV5-5, the J gene TRBJ1-2; no firm D call. This CDR3 has 13 residues. Germline CDR1 and CDR2: SGHKS and YYEKEE (reference sequence). With 4 bases removed from V and 2 bases from J, the gap between germline ends came to 9 bases.

The chain carries TRBV30 and TRBJ1-2; 7 bases are shared with TRBD1. With V trimmed by 1 base and J by 8 bases, 1 base remained unmatched. CDR3 length: 11 residues. Germline lookup yields CDR1 GTSNPN and CDR2 SVGIG (reference sequence). The DNA for the CDR3 is TGTGCCTGGAGTGGGACAGGCGGCTACACCTTC. It codes for CAWSGTGGYTF. The entire variable domain, with the rest obtained from reference TRBV30 and TRBJ1-2, is as follows: SQTIHQWPATLVQPVGSPLSLECTVEGTSNPNLYWYRQAAGRGLQLLFYSVGIGQISSEVPQNLSASRPQDRQFILSSKKLLLSDSGFYLCAWSGTGGYTFGSGTRLTVV.

CDR3 region: CASSSPAGNEQFF. The CDR3 region has the DNA TGCGCCAGCAGCTCACCCGCGGGTAATGAGCAGTTCTTC. The V gene is TRBV5-1, the J gene TRBJ2-1; maybe TRBD2 (5 bases). Trimming cost V 3 bases and J 7 bases, with 11 bases left between them. The CDR3 is 13 amino acids. Germline CDR1 is SGHRS and CDR2 is YFSETQ.

The CDR3 nucleotides are TGCAGTGCTAGTACCCCAGCCTCCGATGAGCAGTTCTTC. Translating gives CSASTPASDEQFF. V gene TRBV20-1 combines with J gene TRBJ2-1, with no clear D. In germline, CDR1 is DFQATT, CDR2 SNEGSKA (reference sequence). V lost 3 bases to trimming and J lost 8 bases, with 14 bases between them. This CDR3 has 13 amino acids.

This clonotype occurred many times. The V and J genes are TRBV7-9 and TRBJ2-1, with TRBD1 as a possible D gene (5 bases). V lost 0 bases and J lost 5, with 8 bases in between. The germline V gene encodes CDR1 SEHNR and CDR2 FQNEAQ (reference sequence). The CDR3 loop spans 14 amino acids. CDR3 in amino acids: CASSLARADNEQFF. DNA of the CDR3: TGTGCCAGCAGCTTAGCCAGGGCCGACAATGAGCAGTTCTTC.

A single count supports this clonotype. The chain joins TRBV7-2 to TRBJ2-1, with D perhaps matching TRBD2 (6 bases). The CDR3 is 15 residues long. V was clipped by 3 bases and J by 0 bases, with 9 bases between them. The germline gives CDR1 SGHTA, CDR2 FQGNSA. CDR3 sequence (DNA): TGTGCCAGCAGCTTGGACTATTACTCCTACAATGAGCAGTTCTTC. Encoded protein: CASSLDYYSYNEQFF.

This clonotype was counted a few times. The V call is TRBV15, the J call TRBJ1-6, with a possible D match to TRBD1 (5 bases). The CDR3 totals 16 residues. Germline loops: CDR1 LNHNV, CDR2 YYDKDF (reference sequence). Trimming removed 1 base from V and 5 bases from J, with 12 bases in between. The chain's CDR3 is CATSRGSGPDNSPLHF. The CDR3 nucleotides read TGTGCCACCAGCAGAGGATCAGGGCCAGATAATTCACCCCTCCACTTT.

This clonotype was observed a few times. This sequence may be a read error, since a much larger clone differs from it by one base. This sequence joins TRBV20-1 and TRBJ2-1, with TRBD2 identical over 8 bases. Trimming removed 7 bases from V and 9 bases from J; junction bases left unmatched: 17. Per the germline V gene, CDR1 is DFQATT and CDR2 is SNEGSKA (reference sequence). CDR3 length: 15 amino acids. CDR3 coding DNA: TGCAGTGTTTCGGGCGGGGGGTCGATCGGGGGTGAGCAGTTCTTC. It encodes CSVSGGGSIGGEQFF.